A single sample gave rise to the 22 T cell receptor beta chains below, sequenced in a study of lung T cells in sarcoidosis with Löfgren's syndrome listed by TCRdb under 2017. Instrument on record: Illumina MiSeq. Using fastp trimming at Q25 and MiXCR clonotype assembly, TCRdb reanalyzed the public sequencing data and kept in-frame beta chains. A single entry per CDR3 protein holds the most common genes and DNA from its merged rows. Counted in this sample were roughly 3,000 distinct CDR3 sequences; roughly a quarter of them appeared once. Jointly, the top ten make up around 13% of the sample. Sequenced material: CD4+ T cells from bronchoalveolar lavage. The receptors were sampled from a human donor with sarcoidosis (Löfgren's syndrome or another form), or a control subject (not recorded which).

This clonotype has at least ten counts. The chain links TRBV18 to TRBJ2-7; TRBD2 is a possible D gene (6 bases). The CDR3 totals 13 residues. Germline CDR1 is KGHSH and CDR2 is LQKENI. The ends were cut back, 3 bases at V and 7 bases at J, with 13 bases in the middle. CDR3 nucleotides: TGTGCCAGCTCACCCCGGGCCGGAGGGGAGCAGTACTTC. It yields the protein CASSPRAGGEQYF.

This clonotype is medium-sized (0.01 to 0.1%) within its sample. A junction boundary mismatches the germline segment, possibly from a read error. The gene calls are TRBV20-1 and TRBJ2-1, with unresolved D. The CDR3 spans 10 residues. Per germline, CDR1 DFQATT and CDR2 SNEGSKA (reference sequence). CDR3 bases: TGCAGTGCTAAACACAATGAGCAGTCCTTC. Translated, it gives CSAKHNEQSF.

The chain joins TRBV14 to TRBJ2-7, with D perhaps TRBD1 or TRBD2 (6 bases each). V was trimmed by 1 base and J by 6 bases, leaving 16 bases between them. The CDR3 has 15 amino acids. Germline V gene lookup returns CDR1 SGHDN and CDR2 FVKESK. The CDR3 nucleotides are TGTGCCAGCAGCCAAGGGGGGGCAGTAGCCTCCGAGCAGTACTTC. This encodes CASSQGGAVASEQYF. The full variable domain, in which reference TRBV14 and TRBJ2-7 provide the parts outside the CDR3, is EAGVTQFPSHSVIEKGQTVTLRCDPISGHDNLYWYRRVMGKEIKFLLHFVKESKQDESGMPNNRFLAERTGGTYSTLKVQPAELEDSGVYFCASSQGGAVASEQYFGPGTRLTVT.

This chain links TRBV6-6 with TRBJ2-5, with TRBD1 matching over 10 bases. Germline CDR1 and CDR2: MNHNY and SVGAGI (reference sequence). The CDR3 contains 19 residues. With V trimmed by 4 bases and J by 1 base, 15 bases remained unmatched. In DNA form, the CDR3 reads TGTGCCAGCAGTTGCTTCCCGGGACAGGGGAACCCGTGCCAAGAGACCCAGTACTTC. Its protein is CASSCFPGQGNPCQETQYF.

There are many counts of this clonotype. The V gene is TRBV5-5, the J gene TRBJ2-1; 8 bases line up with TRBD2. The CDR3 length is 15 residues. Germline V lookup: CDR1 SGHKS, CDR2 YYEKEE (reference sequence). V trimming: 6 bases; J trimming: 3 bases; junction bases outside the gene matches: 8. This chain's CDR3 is CASTRAGLGYNEQFF. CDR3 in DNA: TGTGCCAGCACCCGAGCGGGACTAGGCTACAATGAGCAGTTCTTC.

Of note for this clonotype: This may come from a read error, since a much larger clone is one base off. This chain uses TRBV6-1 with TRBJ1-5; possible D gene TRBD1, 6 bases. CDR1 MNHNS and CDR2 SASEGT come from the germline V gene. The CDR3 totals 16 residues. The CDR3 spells CASSERGGASNHPQHF. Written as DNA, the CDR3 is TGTGCCAGCAGTGAACGGGGGGGGGCAAGCAATCATCCCCAGCATTTT.

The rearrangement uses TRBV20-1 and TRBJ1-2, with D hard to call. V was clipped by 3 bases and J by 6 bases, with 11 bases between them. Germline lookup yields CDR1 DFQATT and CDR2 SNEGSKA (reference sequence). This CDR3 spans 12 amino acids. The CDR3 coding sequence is TGCAGTGCTAGTAACGGGCGCCATGGCTACACCTTC. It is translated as CSASNGRHGYTF.

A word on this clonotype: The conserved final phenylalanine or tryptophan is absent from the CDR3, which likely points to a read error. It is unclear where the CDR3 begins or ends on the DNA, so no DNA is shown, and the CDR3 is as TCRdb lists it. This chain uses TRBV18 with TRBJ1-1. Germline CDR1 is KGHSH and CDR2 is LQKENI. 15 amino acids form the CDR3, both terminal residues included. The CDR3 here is CASSPQAGPNTEASL.

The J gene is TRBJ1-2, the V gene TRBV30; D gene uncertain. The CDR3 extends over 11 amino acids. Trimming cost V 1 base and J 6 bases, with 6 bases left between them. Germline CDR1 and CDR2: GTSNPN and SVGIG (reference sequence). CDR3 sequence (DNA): TGTGCCTGGAGTGAGATGGATGGCTACACCTTC. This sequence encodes CAWSEMDGYTF.

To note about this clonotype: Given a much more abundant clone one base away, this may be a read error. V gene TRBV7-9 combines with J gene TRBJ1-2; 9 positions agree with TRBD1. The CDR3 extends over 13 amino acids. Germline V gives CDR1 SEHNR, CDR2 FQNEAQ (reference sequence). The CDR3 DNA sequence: TGTGCCAGCAGCCACGGACAGGGGTATGGCTACGCCTTC. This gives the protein CASSHGQGYGYAF.

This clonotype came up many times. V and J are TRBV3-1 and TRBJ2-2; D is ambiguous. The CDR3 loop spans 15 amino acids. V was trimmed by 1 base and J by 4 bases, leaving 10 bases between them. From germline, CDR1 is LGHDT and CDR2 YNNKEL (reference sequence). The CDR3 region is CASSQGESRTGELFF. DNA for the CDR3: TGTGCCAGCAGCCAAGGGGAATCACGCACCGGGGAGCTGTTTTTT.

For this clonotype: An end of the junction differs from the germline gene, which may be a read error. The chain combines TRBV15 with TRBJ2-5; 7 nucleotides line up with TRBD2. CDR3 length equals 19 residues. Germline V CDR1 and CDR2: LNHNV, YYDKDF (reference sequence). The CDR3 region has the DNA TGTGCCACCAGTGGGGGGAGGGCCACTGATTCTTCAAATTCAGAGACCCGGTACTTC. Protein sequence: CATSGGRATDSSNSETRYF.

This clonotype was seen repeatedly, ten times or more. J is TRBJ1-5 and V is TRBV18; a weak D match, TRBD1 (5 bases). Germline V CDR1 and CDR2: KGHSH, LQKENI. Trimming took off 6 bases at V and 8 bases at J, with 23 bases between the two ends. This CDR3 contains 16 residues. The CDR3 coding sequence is TGTGCCAGCTCGCTGCAGGTGGGGGGATCCGGGGAGCCCCAGCATTTT. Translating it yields CASSLQVGGSGEPQHF.

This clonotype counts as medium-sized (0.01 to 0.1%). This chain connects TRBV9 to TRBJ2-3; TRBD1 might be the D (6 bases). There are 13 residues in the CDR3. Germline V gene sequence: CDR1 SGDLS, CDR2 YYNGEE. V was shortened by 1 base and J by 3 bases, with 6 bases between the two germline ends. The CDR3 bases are TGTGCCAGCAGCGTAACAGGGACAGATACGCAGTATTTT. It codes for CASSVTGTDTQYF.

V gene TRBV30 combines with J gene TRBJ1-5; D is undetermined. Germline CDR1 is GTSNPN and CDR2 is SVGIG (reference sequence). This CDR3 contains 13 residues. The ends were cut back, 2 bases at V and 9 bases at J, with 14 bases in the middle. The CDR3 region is CAWSYSAPGPQHF. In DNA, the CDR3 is TGTGCCTGGAGTTACTCCGCCCCGGGGCCCCAGCATTTT.

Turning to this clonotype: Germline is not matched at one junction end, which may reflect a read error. The CDR3 nucleotides are TGTGCCATCAGCCTATCCGGGACTAGCGGGGGGAACACAGATACGCAGTATTTT. Protein: CAISLSGTSGGNTDTQYF. The chain links TRBV7-9 to TRBJ2-3; 15 bases fit TRBD2. The CDR3 runs 18 residues. The germline CDR1 and CDR2 sequences are SEHNR and FQNEAQ (reference sequence). Full variable domain (remainder filled in from reference TRBV7-9 and TRBJ2-3): DTGVSQNPRHKITKRGQNVTFRCDPISEHNRLYWYRQTLGQGPEFLTYFQNEAQLEKSRLLSDRFSAERPKGSFSTLEIQRTEQGDSAMYLCAISLSGTSGGNTDTQYFGPGTRLTVL.

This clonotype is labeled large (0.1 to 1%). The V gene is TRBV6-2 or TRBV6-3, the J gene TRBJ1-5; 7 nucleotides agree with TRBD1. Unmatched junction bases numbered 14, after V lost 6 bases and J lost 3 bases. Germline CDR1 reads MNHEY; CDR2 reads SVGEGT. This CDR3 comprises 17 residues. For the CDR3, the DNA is TGTGCCAGCAGACGCGACAGGGCCGGAGGGGACAATCAGCCCCAGCATTTT. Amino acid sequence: CASRRDRAGGDNQPQHF.

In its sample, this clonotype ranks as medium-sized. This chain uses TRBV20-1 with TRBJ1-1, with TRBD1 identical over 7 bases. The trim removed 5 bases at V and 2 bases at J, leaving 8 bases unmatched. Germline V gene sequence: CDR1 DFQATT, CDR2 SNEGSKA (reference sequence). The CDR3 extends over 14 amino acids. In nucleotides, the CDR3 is TGCAGTGCTCCCCAGGGGGGTCAAAACACTGAAGCTTTCTTT. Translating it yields CSAPQGGQNTEAFF.

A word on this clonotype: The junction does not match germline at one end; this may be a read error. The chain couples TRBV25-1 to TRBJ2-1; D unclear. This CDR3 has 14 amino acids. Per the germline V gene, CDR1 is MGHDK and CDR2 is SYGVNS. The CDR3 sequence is CASSEFPDRNEQLF. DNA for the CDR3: TGTGCCAGCAGTGAATTCCCGGACCGGAATGAGCAGCTCTTC.

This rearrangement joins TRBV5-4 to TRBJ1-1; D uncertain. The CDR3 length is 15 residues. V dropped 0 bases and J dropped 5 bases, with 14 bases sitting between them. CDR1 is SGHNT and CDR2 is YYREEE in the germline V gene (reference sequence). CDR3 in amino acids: CASSLGAPGETEAFF. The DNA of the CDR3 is TGTGCCAGCAGCTTGGGGGCCCCCGGGGAGACTGAAGCTTTCTTT.

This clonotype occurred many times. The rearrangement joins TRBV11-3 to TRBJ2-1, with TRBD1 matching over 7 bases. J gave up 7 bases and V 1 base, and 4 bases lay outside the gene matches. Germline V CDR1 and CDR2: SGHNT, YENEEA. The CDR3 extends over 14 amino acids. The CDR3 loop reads CASSLGGRGNEQFF. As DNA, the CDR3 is TGTGCCAGCAGCTTAGGCGGCAGGGGGAATGAGCAGTTCTTC.

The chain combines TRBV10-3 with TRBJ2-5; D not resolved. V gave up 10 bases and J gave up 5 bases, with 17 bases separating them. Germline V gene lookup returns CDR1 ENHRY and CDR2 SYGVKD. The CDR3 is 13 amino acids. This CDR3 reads CATTDPDRETQYF. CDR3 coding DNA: TGTGCCACCACAGACCCGGACCGGGAGACCCAGTACTTC.